Listed below are T cell receptor beta chains from one sample, sequenced in a study of OX40 agonist ivuxolimab in advanced cancers. Method: immunoSEQ multiplex PCR; TCRdb's copy keeps in-frame clones and lacks some. The sample contains over 70,000 clones, about 86% of which appear only once. Sample: CD4+ or CD8+ T cells sorted from blood, taken in a trial of the OX40 agonist ivuxolimab. These receptors originate from an adult with an advanced solid tumor such as melanoma, head and neck, liver or kidney cancer. The CDR3 runs from the conserved cysteine through the conserved F or W. Fields, in order: CDR3 length, V gene, CDR3 protein.

len: 17; v_gene: TRBV19; CDR3aa: CASSMAGVEAGANVLTF
len: 15; v_gene: TRBV6-1; CDR3aa: CASSRTRGSYNEQFF
len: 14; v_gene: TRBV6-6; CDR3aa: CASSDRRLNTEAFF
len: 15; v_gene: TRBV5-4; CDR3aa: CASSLKTTSGETQYF
len: 16; v_gene: TRBV5-4; CDR3aa: CASSLWSTGGLSEQYF
len: 16; v_gene: TRBV7-2; CDR3aa: CASSLVALAGDNEQFF
len: 16; v_gene: TRBV6-4; CDR3aa: CASREGTGGNQETQYF
len: 15; v_gene: TRBV7-2; CDR3aa: CASSRRGSAKNIQYF
len: 15; v_gene: TRBV9; CDR3aa: CASSPRVDRTYEQYF
len: 16; v_gene: TRBV11-3; CDR3aa: CASSLSGQGSQETQYF
len: 15; v_gene: TRBV5-4; CDR3aa: CASSLGGANQETQYF
len: 15; v_gene: TRBV9; CDR3aa: CASSVIGALGNTIYF
len: 14; v_gene: TRBV19; CDR3aa: CASSGQGLSYEQYF
len: 12; v_gene: TRBV7-2; CDR3aa: CASSLENYGYTF
len: 15; v_gene: TRBV4-3; CDR3aa: CASSQRSGRGETQYF
len: 17; v_gene: TRBV18; CDR3aa: CASSPPWNGMQTYEQYF
len: 13; v_gene: TRBV30; CDR3aa: CAWTSGPVNEQFF
len: 13; v_gene: TRBV6-6; CDR3aa: CASSQDRAGGYTF
len: 16; v_gene: TRBV6-6; CDR3aa: CASSYGGQGVGNTIYF
len: 17; v_gene: TRBV5-5; CDR3aa: CASSLAPFTGVNTEAFF
len: 14; v_gene: TRBV6-5; CDR3aa: CASSYSEGNTEAFF
len: 13; v_gene: TRBV7-2; CDR3aa: CASTWTGSYGYTF
len: 11; v_gene: TRBV29-1; CDR3aa: CSASGMGEQFF
len: 16; v_gene: TRBV9; CDR3aa: CASSPRQGSVNTEAFF
len: 15; v_gene: TRBV11-3; CDR3aa: CASSLEGTGWSEQYF
len: 15; v_gene: TRBV6-6; CDR3aa: CASSYSVQGTGELFF
len: 13; v_gene: TRBV30; CDR3aa: CAWSSDSYNEQFF
len: 14; v_gene: TRBV9; CDR3aa: CASTEGTYSETQYF
len: 20; v_gene: TRBV7-6; CDR3aa: CASSRSPGTGTGARGNEQFF
len: 13; v_gene: TRBV5-4; CDR3aa: CASSSDRYYGYTF
len: 14; v_gene: TRBV18; CDR3aa: CASSPRQGAYEQYF